This passage covers 5 T cell receptor beta chains from one sample sequenced in a study of blood T cell repertoires in COVID-19. The table came from immunoSEQ multiplex PCR; TCRdb's copy has only in-frame clones and leaves some out. Of 30,000 to 35,000 clones in the sample, around 90% were seen once. The sample taken for sequencing was peripheral blood. Every receptor here comes from a man aged 55 to 69 with COVID-19, enrolled during active disease.

This clone was observed a single time. This rearrangement joins TRBV6-2 or TRBV6-3 to TRBJ2-7; 11 nucleotides align to TRBD1. The CDR3 sequence is 15 residues long. Losses at the gene ends were 5 bases for V and 3 bases for J; bases not matched to a gene: 6. CDR1 and CDR2 from the germline V gene are MNHEY and SVGEGT. CDR3 nucleotides: TGTGCCAGCAGTAGGGACAGGGGGTCGAACTACGAGCAGTACTTC. Protein sequence: CASSRDRGSNYEQYF.

The chain employs TRBV27 and TRBJ1-6; 8 bases line up with TRBD1. The J segment lost 16 bases and the V segment lost 5 bases, leaving 7 bases of the junction unmatched. The CDR3 is 12 residues long. Germline V lookup: CDR1 MNHEY, CDR2 SMNVEV (reference sequence). CDR3 loop: CASSSTGGGLHF. CDR3 coding DNA: TGTGCCAGCAGTAGTACAGGGGGGGGTCTCCACTTT.

The chain combines TRBV28 with TRBJ1-1, with 7 bases lining up with TRBD1. J gave up 2 bases and V 6 bases, and 9 bases lay outside the gene matches. The CDR3 is 15 amino acids. CDR1 is MDHEN and CDR2 is SYDVKM in the germline V gene. CDR3 nucleotide sequence: TGTGCCAGCAGAAGGGCCGGGACAGTTAACACTGAAGCTTTCTTT. This codes for CASRRAGTVNTEAFF.

The chain couples TRBV28 to TRBJ1-1, with D possibly being TRBD1 (6 bases). Trimming cost V 4 bases and J 1 base, with 10 bases left between them. Germline V CDR1 and CDR2: MDHEN, SYDVKM. This CDR3 spans 14 amino acids. The CDR3 is CASSSQGGNTEAFF. CDR3 bases: TGTGCCAGCAGTTCTCAAGGGGGGAACACTGAAGCTTTCTTT.

The V call is TRBV5-1, the J call TRBJ2-1; 9 nucleotides match TRBD1. Per the germline V gene, CDR1 is SGHRS and CDR2 is YFSETQ. The V segment lost 2 bases and the J segment 2 bases; nucleotides outside the gene matches: 2. The CDR3 runs to 15 residues. In nucleotides, the CDR3 is TGCGCCAGCAGCTTACGACAGGGGGCCTACAATGAGCAGTTCTTC. This encodes CASSLRQGAYNEQFF.